This T cell receptor (beta chain) was retrieved from a study of human T cells and chemical hapten exposure. Findings and caveats of the study: Expanded TCRs showed more large CDR3 clusters than pre-sensitization or healthy control sets.

The germline CDR1 and CDR2 sequences are MNHEY and SVGEGT. The J segment lost 7 bases and the V segment lost 4 bases, leaving 7 bases of the junction unmatched. The CDR3 spans 15 residues. Time point noted: pre-sensitization, week 0. As for treatment: therapeutic diphenylcyclopropenone sensitization with weekly scalp DPC. This clonotype was recorded at least ten times. Its antigen is unknown. From the RACE reads, TCRdb called clonotypes with MiXCR, one entry per CDR3 protein. The table has 300,000 to 450,000 distinct CDR3 sequences, roughly 4.6% seen once. The V and J genes are TRBV6-2 or TRBV6-3 and TRBJ1-6; 7 bases align to TRBD1. The source was whole blood, collected in connection with sensitization to the hapten diphenylcyclopropenone (DPC). The clonotype comes from a woman aged 45 to 65 with alopecia areata. Some clones in this sample may be carry-over from other donors' samples. The CDR3 region has the DNA TGTGCCAGCAGTTCTCGACAGGGAGCCAATTCACCCCTCCACTTT. It codes for CASSSRQGANSPLHF.